This T cell receptor (beta chain) stems from a study of blood T cells in healthy people across ages. The CDR3 has 17 amino acids. A J-beta primer mix and a sample-barcoded 5' primer were used in a second PCR of about 7 to 12 cycles. Each cDNA molecule received a tag from a template-switch adaptor that had 12 random nucleotides. Via MiXCR, TCRdb re-called the 5' RACE reads, giving one row per CDR3 protein. This sample carries hundreds of thousands of distinct CDR3 sequences, around 41% of them seen once, and the ten largest clones take about 30%. This clonotype was counted between two and nine times. The rearrangement uses TRBV12-1 and TRBJ2-5; the table calls TRBD2, which could not be checked here. TRBV12-1 is a pseudogene. The source material was blood. This TCR came from an older man in good health. The CDR3 region is CASSLLRQSPFQETQYF. For the CDR3, the DNA is TGTGCCAGCAGCTTATTACGACAGTCCCCATTCCAAGAGACCCAGTACTTC.